This is a list of T cell receptor beta chains from one sample in a study of OX40 agonist ivuxolimab in advanced cancers. TCRdb's table, derived via immunoSEQ multiplex PCR, lists solely in-frame clones and lacks some. This sample has approximately 35,000 clones, with 88% found just once. The source material was CD4+ or CD8+ T cells sorted from blood, sampled in a trial of the OX40 agonist ivuxolimab. Every receptor here comes from an adult with an advanced solid tumor such as melanoma, head and neck, liver or kidney cancer. Each CDR3 is given with its conserved first and last residue. Each record gives: clone size, J gene, V gene, CDR3 protein. Some rows have no size entry. The others give once, few or many, or a class for an expanded clone.

>few|TRBJ1-6|TRBV30
CAWSVEQGVRTLHF
>once|TRBJ2-7|TRBV6-8
CASSTDRETYEQYF
>.|TRBJ2-5|TRBV2
CASKTERGAETQYF
>once|TRBJ2-5|TRBV2
CASTQLMTRRETQYF
>.|TRBJ1-2|TRBV2
CASNQKGADGYTF
>.|TRBJ1-2|TRBV5-8
CASSSRGHGYTF
>.|TRBJ1-2|TRBV6-6
CASSRQGTDGYTF
>.|TRBJ1-2|TRBV28
CASSHDREGYTF
>.|TRBJ2-2|TRBV11-3
CASSPRGGRAGELFF
>.|TRBJ2-3|TRBV15
CATSSRRTSGLWTGITQYF
>.|TRBJ2-5|TRBV29-1
CSVEAPSGETQYF
>.|TRBJ2-2|TRBV30
CAWSVGQPGELFF
>.|TRBJ1-5|TRBV2
CASSGRVNQPQHF
>.|TRBJ1-5|TRBV2
CASGSGVYQPQHF
>.|TRBJ2-7|TRBV7-8
CASSQYGQVNEQYF
>.|TRBJ1-6|TRBV14
CASSPGGSSLTYNSPLHF
>.|TRBJ2-1|TRBV27
CATAAAAVLYNEQFF
>few|TRBJ2-7|TRBV25-1
CASTRTESYEQYF
>.|TRBJ2-3|TRBV7-9
CASSLSLDTQYF
>.|TRBJ2-7|TRBV30
CACRVRGWGYEQYF
>.|TRBJ2-2|TRBV28
CVSSLSSGNDGELFF
>.|TRBJ1-4|TRBV28
CASSSGGNEKLFF
>once|TRBJ2-3|TRBV19
CASSISGMSTDTQYF
>.|TRBJ2-2|TRBV2
CASSGTPRGGELFF
>.|TRBJ2-1|TRBV7-9
CASSLVAVNEQFF
>.|TRBJ2-1|TRBV28
CASSSSGARVYNEQFF
>once|TRBJ2-1|TRBV14
CASSQERGGPYNEQFF
>.|TRBJ2-5|TRBV13
CASSLSGTSGSWETQYF
>.|TRBJ1-5|TRBV15
CATNFNRGRKQPQHF
>once|TRBJ1-2|TRBV5-4
CASSLSTGDHYGYTF
>.|TRBJ2-5|TRBV9
CASSAKWTEGRETQYF
>once|TRBJ2-7|TRBV4-2
CASSQVGDSYEQYF
>few|TRBJ2-2|TRBV19
CASIRRRGSNTGELFF
>.|TRBJ1-1|TRBV7-3
CASSHSGGTEAFF
>many|TRBJ2-3|TRBV5-6
CASSLLGDRNTDTQYF
>.|TRBJ1-4|TRBV6-1
CASRQDRGEKLFF
>.|TRBJ1-3|TRBV19
CASSIGRIGTASGNTIYF
>few|TRBJ2-3|TRBV7-6
CASSASLGKHQYF
>.|TRBJ2-7|TRBV11-2
CASSAERYEQYF
>.|TRBJ2-5|TRBV6-4
CASLRGDQETQYF
>.|TRBJ2-3|TRBV30
CAWSPGLPPTQYF
>few|TRBJ2-1|TRBV11-2
CASSLAGREYNEQFF
>.|TRBJ1-1|TRBV30
CAWSNGVVRNTEAFF
>.|TRBJ2-1|TRBV5-1
CASSSIAGVSGHEQFF
>.|TRBJ2-3|TRBV6-4
CASRAAGAPTDTQYF
>.|TRBJ2-1|TRBV7-2
CASSLGGTSGGANEQFF
>.|TRBJ2-2|TRBV15
CATKVYGGTGELFF
>.|TRBJ1-2|TRBV30
CAWRTGTVIVPNYGYTF
>.|TRBJ2-5|TRBV19
CASSVYRDRGRGTQYF
>.|TRBJ1-3|TRBV19
CASRPVTGGGSPIYF
>.|TRBJ2-7|TRBV29-1
CSVEIRGGSGWEQYF